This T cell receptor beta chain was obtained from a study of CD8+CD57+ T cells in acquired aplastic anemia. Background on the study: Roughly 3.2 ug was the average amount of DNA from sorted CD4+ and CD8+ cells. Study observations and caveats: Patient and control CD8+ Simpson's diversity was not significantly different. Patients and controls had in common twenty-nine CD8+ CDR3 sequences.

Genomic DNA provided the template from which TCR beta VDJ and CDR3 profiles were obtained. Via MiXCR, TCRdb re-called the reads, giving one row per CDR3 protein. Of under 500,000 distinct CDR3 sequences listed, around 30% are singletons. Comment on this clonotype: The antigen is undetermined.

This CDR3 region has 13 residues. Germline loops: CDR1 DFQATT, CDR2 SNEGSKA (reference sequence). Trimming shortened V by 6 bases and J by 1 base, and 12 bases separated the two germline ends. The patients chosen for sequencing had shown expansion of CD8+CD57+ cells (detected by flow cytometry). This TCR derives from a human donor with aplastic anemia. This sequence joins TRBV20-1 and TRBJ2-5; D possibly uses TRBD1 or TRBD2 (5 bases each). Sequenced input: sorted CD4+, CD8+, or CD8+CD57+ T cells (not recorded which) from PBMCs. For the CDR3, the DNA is TGCAGTGCCCTAATTGGGGGCCAAGAGACCCAGTACTTC. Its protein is CSALIGGQETQYF.